Below are 9 T cell receptor beta chains sequenced from a single sample in a study of graft-versus-host responses after intestinal transplantation. These TCRs are of unknown antigen specificity. The protocol was immunoSEQ multiplex PCR, while the TCRdb copy is restricted to in-frame clones and leaves out a portion. The sample shows approximately 130,000 clones, around 94% of them seen only once. The source was unstimulated CD4+ T cells sorted from spleen or lymph node cells, collected before intestinal transplant. Every receptor here comes from a human donor who received an intestinal transplant.

The count of this clone is one. This chain connects TRBV18 to TRBJ1-5; 8 bases fit TRBD1. V dropped 4 bases and J dropped 4; count of bases not matched to a gene: 9. Germline CDR1 and CDR2: KGHSH and LQKENI. The CDR3 runs to 16 residues. CDR3 sequence reads: CASSLKGQGGNQPQHF. As DNA, the CDR3 is TGTGCCAGCTCACTTAAAGGACAGGGTGGAAATCAGCCCCAGCATTTT.

The chain is built from TRBV7-9 and TRBJ1-3; D is ambiguous. V shed 5 bases and J shed 0 bases, with 8 bases lying between them. The germline CDR1 and CDR2 sequences are SEHNR and FQNEAQ (reference sequence). The CDR3 covers 14 residues. The CDR3 is CASSLRSSGNTIYF. The CDR3 DNA sequence: TGTGCCAGCAGCCTTCGGTCCTCTGGAAACACCATATATTTT.

The gene calls are TRBV4-1 and TRBJ1-5; possibly TRBD1 for D (5 bases). Trimming shortened V by 4 bases and J by 4 bases, and 14 bases separated the two germline ends. The CDR3 extends over 15 amino acids. Germline V lookup: CDR1 MGHRA, CDR2 YSYEKL. The CDR3 DNA reads as TGCGCCAGCAGCCGGCAGGGCGATGGGAATCAGCCCCAGCATTTT. Translating it yields CASSRQGDGNQPQHF.

The chain has TRBV30 and TRBJ1-3; D might be TRBD1 (5 bases). CDR1 and CDR2 (germline): GTSNPN, SVGIG (reference sequence). The CDR3 spans 17 residues. V was cut by 2 bases and J by 0 bases, with 17 bases left in between. The DNA for the CDR3 is TGTGCCTGGAGTTTTGGACTACCGGACATCTCTGGAAACACCATATATTTT. Amino acids: CAWSFGLPDISGNTIYF.

J is TRBJ2-5 and V is TRBV25-1; D may be TRBD1 (6 bases). V lost 5 bases, J lost 6 bases, and 16 bases lay in between. The CDR3 spans 14 residues. The germline CDR1 and CDR2 sequences are MGHDK and SYGVNS. The CDR3 coding sequence is TGTGCCAGCAGTTCTGGGCCAGGGGAGAAGACCCAGTACTTC. Amino acids: CASSSGPGEKTQYF.

The gene calls are TRBV5-1 and TRBJ2-7; 9 bases match TRBD1. Germline V gives CDR1 SGHRS, CDR2 YFSETQ. Trimming took 2 bases from V and 6 from J; bases not matched to a gene: 6. The CDR3 has 14 amino acids. As DNA, the CDR3 is TGCGCCAGCAGCTTCCCGGGACAGGGAGGCGAGCAGTACTTC. Protein sequence: CASSFPGQGGEQYF.

The chain carries TRBV11-2 and TRBJ2-3, with a weak D call TRBD2 (6 bases). V lost 2 bases to trimming and J lost 2 bases, with 17 bases between them. Germline CDR1 and CDR2: SGHAT and FQNNGV. CDR3 length: 17 amino acids. CDR3 nucleotides: TGTGCCAGCAGCTTAAAGACTAGTCCCTCTTACACAGATACGCAGTATTTT. Its protein product is CASSLKTSPSYTDTQYF.

This clone was observed a single time. CDR3 loop: CASSYAARGGEQFF. The DNA for the CDR3 is TGTGCCAGCAGTTACGCAGCGAGGGGGGGTGAGCAGTTCTTC. The V and J genes are TRBV6-5 and TRBJ2-1; maybe TRBD2 (7 bases). The CDR3 is made up of 14 amino acids. The V gene's germline CDR1 is MNHEY and CDR2 SVGAGI. V was cut by 2 bases and J by 9 bases, with 14 bases left in between.

The chain recombines TRBV4-1 with TRBJ2-7; D remains unclear. The V end lost 1 base, the J end lost 1 base, and 8 bases lay between the germline ends. Germline CDR1 is MGHRA and CDR2 is YSYEKL. The CDR3 is 14 amino acids. This chain's CDR3 is CASSQGSMSYEQYF. Written as DNA, the CDR3 is TGCGCCAGCAGCCAAGGCTCGATGTCCTACGAGCAGTACTTC.